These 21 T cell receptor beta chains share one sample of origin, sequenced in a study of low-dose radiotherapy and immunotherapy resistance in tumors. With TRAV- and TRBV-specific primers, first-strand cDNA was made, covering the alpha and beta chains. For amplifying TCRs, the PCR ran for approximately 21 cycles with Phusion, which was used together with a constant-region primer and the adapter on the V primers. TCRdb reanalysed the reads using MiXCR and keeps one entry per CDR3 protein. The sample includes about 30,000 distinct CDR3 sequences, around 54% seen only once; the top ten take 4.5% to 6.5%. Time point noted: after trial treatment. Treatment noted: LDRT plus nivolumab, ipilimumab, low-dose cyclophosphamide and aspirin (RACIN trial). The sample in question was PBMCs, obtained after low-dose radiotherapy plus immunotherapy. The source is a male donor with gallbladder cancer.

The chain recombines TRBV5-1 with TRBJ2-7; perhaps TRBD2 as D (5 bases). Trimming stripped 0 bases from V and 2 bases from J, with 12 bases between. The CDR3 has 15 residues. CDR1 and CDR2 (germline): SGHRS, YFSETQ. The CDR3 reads CASSLARTATYEQYF. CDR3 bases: TGCGCCAGCAGCTTGGCTCGGACTGCTACCTACGAGCAGTACTTC.

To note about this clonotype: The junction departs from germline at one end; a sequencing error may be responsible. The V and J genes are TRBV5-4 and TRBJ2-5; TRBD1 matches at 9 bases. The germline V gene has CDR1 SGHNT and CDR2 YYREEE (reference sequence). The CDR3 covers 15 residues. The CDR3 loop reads CASSKTTGGGETRYF. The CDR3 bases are TGTGCCAGCAGCAAGACAACAGGGGGCGGAGAGACCCGGTACTTC.

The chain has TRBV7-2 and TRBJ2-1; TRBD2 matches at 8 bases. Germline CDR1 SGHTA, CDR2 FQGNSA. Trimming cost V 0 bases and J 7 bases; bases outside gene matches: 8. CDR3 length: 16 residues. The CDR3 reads CASSLAVGGRLNEQFF. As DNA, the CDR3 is TGTGCCAGCAGCTTAGCGGTGGGCGGGAGGCTGAATGAGCAGTTCTTC.

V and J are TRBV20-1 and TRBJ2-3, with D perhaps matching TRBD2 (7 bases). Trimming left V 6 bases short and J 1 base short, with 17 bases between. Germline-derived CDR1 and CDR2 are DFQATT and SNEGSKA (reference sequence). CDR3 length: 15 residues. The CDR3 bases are TGCAGTGCCCTCGGTGCGGGGGCCCGCACAGATACGCAGTATTTT. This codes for CSALGAGARTDTQYF.

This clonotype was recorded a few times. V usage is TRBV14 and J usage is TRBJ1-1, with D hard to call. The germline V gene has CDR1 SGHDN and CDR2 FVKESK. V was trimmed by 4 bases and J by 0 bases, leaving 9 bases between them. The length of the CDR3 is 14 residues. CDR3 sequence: CASSPLSMNTEAFF. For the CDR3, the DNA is TGTGCCAGCAGCCCTCTTTCCATGAACACTGAAGCTTTCTTT.

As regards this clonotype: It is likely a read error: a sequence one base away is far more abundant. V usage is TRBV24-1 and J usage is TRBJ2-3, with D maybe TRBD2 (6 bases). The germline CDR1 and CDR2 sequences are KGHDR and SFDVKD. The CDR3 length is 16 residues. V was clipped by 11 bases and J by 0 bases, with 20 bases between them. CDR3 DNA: TGTGCCAGCAGCCCCCGGGCTAGCGCAAGCACAGATACGCAGTATTTT. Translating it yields CASSPRASASTDTQYF.

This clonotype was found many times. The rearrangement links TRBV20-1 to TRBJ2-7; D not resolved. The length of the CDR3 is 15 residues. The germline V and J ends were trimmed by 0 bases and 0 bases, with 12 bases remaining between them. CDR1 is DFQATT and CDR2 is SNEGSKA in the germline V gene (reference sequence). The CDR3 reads CSARDRLGISYEQYF. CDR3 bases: TGCAGTGCTAGAGATCGGCTGGGGATCTCCTACGAGCAGTACTTC.

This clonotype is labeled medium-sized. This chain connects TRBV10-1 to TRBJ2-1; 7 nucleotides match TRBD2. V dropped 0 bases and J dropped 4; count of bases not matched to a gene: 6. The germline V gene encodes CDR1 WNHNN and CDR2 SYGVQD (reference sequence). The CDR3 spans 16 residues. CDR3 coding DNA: TGCGCCAGCAGTGAGTCGCTAAGCGGGGATTACAATGAGCAGTTCTTC. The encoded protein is CASSESLSGDYNEQFF.

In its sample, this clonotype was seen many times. CDR3 sequence (DNA): TGTGCCAGCAGTGATATGGGGGGTCGACTGCCCCAAGAGACCCAGTACTTC. Encoded protein: CASSDMGGRLPQETQYF. V is TRBV7-9 and J is TRBJ2-5; D may be TRBD2 (6 bases). The germline V gene has CDR1 SEHNR and CDR2 FQNEAQ (reference sequence). Trimming removed 6 bases at V and 1 base at J, with 21 bases between. This CDR3 comprises 17 residues.

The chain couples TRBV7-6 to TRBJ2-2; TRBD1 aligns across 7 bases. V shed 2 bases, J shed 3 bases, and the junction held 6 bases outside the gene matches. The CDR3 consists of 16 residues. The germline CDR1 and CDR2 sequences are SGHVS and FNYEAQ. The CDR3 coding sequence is TGTGCCAGCAGCTTACCCACTACAGGGGACACCGGGGAGCTGTTTTTT. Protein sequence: CASSLPTTGDTGELFF.

The CDR3 sequence is CASSGRTNTGELFF. CDR3 DNA sequence: TGTGCCAGCAGTGGTCGGACGAACACCGGGGAGCTGTTTTTT. This chain joins TRBV25-1 and TRBJ2-2; no clear D gene. V was pared by 4 bases and J by 0 bases, with 6 bases between. The length of the CDR3 is 14 residues. Germline assignment: CDR1 MGHDK and CDR2 SYGVNS.

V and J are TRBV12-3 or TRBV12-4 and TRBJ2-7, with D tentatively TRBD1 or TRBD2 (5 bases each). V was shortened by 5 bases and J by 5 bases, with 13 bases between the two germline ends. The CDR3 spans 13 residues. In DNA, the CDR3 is TGTGCCAGCAGTGGCCGGGGCCGGCACGAGCAGTACTTC. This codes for CASSGRGRHEQYF.

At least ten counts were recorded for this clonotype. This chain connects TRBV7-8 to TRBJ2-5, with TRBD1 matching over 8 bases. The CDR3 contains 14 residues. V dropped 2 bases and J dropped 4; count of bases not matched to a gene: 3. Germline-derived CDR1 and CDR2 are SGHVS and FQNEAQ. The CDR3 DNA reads TGTGCCAGCAGCTTAAGAGACAGGGGAGAGACCCAGTACTTC. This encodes CASSLRDRGETQYF.

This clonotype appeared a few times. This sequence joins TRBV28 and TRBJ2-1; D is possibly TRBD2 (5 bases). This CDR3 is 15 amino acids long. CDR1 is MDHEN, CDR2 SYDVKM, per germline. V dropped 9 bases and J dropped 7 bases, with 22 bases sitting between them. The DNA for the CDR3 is TGTGCCAGTGGCAGGTTAGGCCATGGCGGGAATGAGCAGTTCTTC. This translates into CASGRLGHGGNEQFF. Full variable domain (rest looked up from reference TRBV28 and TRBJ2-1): DVKVTQSSRYLVKRTGEKVFLECVQDMDHENMFWYRQDPGLGLRLIYFSYDVKMKEKGDIPEGYSVSREKKERFSLILESASTNQTSMYLCASGRLGHGGNEQFFGPGTRLTVL.

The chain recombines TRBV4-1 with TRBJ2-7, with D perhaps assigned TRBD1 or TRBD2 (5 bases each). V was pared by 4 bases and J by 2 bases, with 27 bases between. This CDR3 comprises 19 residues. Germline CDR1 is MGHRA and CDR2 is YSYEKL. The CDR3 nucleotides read TGCGCCAGCAGCCCTCCCGCAGGGCGGCGGGCGGGTCAAACCTACGAGCAGTACTTC. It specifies CASSPPAGRRAGQTYEQYF.

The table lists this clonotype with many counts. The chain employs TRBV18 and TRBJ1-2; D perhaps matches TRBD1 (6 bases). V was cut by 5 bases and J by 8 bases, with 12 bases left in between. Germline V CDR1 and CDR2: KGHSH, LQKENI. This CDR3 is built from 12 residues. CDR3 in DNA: TGTGCCAGCTCATCGGACAGCCGGGGCTACACCTTC. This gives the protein CASSSDSRGYTF. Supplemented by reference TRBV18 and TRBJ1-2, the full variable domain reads NAGVMQNPRHLVRRRGQEARLRCSPMKGHSHVYWYRQLPEEGLKFMVYLQKENIIDESGMPKERFSAEFPKEGPSILRIQQVVRGDSAAYFCASSSDSRGYTFGSGTRLTVV.

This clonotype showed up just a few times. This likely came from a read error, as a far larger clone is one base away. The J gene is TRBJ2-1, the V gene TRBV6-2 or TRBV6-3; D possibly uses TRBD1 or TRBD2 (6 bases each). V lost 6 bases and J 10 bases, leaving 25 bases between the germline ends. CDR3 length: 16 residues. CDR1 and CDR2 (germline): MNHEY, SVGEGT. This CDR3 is CASSKPGQGRPYEQFF. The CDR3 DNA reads TGTGCCAGCAGCAAACCCGGCCAGGGGAGGCCCTACGAGCAGTTCTTC.

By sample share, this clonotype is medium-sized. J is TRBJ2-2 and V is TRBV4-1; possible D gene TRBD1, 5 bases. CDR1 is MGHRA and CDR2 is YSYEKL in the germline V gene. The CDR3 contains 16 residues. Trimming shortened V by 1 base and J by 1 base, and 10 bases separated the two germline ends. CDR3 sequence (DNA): TGCGCCAGCAGCCAAGCCATACAGGAGAACACCGGGGAGCTGTTTTTT. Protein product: CASSQAIQENTGELFF.

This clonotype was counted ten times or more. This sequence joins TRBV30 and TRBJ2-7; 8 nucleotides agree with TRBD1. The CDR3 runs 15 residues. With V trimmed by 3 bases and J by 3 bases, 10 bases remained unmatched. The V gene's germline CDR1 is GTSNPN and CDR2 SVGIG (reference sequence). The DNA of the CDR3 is TGTGCCTGGAGATTAAGACAGGGGACAAACTACGAGCAGTACTTC. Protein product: CAWRLRQGTNYEQYF.

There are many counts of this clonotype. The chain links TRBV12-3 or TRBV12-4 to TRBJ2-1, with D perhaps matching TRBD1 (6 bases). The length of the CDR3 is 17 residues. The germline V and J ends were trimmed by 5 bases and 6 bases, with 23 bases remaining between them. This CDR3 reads CASSLLRAHRGGNEQFF. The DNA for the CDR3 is TGTGCCAGCAGTCTCCTCCGGGCCCACCGAGGGGGCAATGAGCAGTTCTTC.

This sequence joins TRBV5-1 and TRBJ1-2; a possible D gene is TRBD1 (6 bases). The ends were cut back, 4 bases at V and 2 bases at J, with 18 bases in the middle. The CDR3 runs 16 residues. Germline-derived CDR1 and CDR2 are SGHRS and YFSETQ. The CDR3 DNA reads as TGCGCCAGCAGCCCTCAGGCAGGGGTCCCCAACTATGGCTACACCTTC. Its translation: CASSPQAGVPNYGYTF.